What follows describes a single T cell receptor beta chain. CD45RO-negative CD8 cells positively selected for CCR7 made up the naive population, which excluded terminally differentiated effector memory CD45RA+ cells. Free of recent acute infections or vaccinations, the donors were healthy HIV-negative adults. All of the donors resided in Nashville, Tennessee, and each was a Caucasian adult. This record comes from a study of shared clonotypes between healthy human individuals. Running of the assay took place at deep level. Source study methods: Owing to the provision of junction-only sequences devoid of quality scores by immunoSEQ, filtering differed. Sequenced by immunoSEQ multiplex PCR; TCRdb stores in-frame clones only, minus some. For V, J and clone size, that table is used; D and trimming come from the DNA. The table shows around 700,000 clones, with about 92% occurring only once. V lost 4 bases and J lost 4; bases outside the gene matches: 10. The CDR3 is made up of 15 amino acids. The germline V gene encodes CDR1 MNHEY and CDR2 SMNVEV (reference sequence).

What was sequenced was naive CD8+ T cells sorted from blood. V is TRBV27 and J is TRBJ2-7, with 7 bases identical to TRBD1. This clonotype was obtained from a man aged 25-45 years in good health. The CDR3: CASSSLDRIIYEQYF. In DNA, the CDR3 is TGTGCCAGCAGTTCCCTGGACAGGATAATTTACGAGCAGTACTTC.